This T cell receptor beta chain was documented in a study of response to subunit inactivated influenza vaccine. TCRdb processed the RT-PCR reads anew with MiXCR; each CDR3 protein has one entry. Of some 550,000 distinct CDR3 sequences detected, under 30% appear once; the ten largest clones hold 2.5% to 3%. Note on this clonotype: At one end, the junction sequence differs from germline, possibly due to a read error.

The CDR3 runs to 14 residues. These data were also filed under a second study, of T cells expressing NK-cell markers. That report adds: The authors made TCR beta cDNA libraries by 5'RACE template switching. This switching added a universal primer site and UMIs. With respect to HCMV, seven of the eight sequenced donors were seropositive, and one was seronegative. T cells sorted in several experiments were restricted to alpha-beta TCR T cells by an anti-gamma-delta TCR antibody. Of the CD8+ T cell pool in about 6 donors, about 1.0-8% was accounted for by dominant NKG2C+ clonotypes. In a few donors, dominant clonotypes made up roughly 28.3-65% of CD3+CD56-NKG2C+ cells.

The chain carries TRBV12-3 or TRBV12-4 and TRBJ1-1; the D is unclear. Sequenced here: CD4+ T cells sorted from PBMCs, sampled 12 days after vaccination. This clonotype was sampled from a middle-aged man who received an inactivated influenza vaccine. CDR3 protein: CTSSRANKRTEAFF. The CDR3 nucleotides are TGTACCAGCAGTCGAGCGAACAAGCGCACTGAAGCTTTCTTT.